The text below deals with one T cell receptor beta chain. The sample is drawn from a study of CD8+CD57+ T cells in acquired aplastic anemia. About the study: The study obtained an average of 3.2 ug of DNA from sorted CD4+ and CD8+ cells.

The study profiled TCR beta VDJ and CDR3 using genomic DNA as template. TCRdb re-called the reads with MiXCR, one entry per CDR3 protein. Of around 230,000 distinct CDR3 sequences listed, approximately 60% are singletons. This TCR derives from a human donor in good health. The sequenced material came from sorted CD4+, CD8+, or CD8+CD57+ T cells (not recorded which) from PBMCs.

CDR3 amino acids: CSARRDRGGEELFF. The CDR3 nucleotides are TGCAGTGCCCGCCGGGACAGGGGAGGTGAGGAGCTGTTTTTT. The rearrangement joins TRBV20-1 to TRBJ2-2; 10 positions match TRBD1. The germline V gene encodes CDR1 DFQATT and CDR2 SNEGSKA (reference sequence). The trim removed 6 bases at V and 10 bases at J, leaving 11 bases unmatched. CDR3 length: 14 residues.